A selection of T cell receptor beta chains follows, all from one sample in a study of OX40 agonist ivuxolimab in advanced cancers. Generated by immunoSEQ multiplex PCR, the TCRdb table keeps only in-frame clones and is missing some. The data hold about 75,000 clones, with 90% observed a single time. This sample comprised CD4+ or CD8+ T cells sorted from blood, obtained in a trial of the OX40 agonist ivuxolimab. Receptor source: an adult with an advanced solid tumor such as melanoma, head and neck, liver or kidney cancer. CDR3s leave out the opening cysteine and the closing phenylalanine or tryptophan. The size entry is marked missing in some rows and otherwise reads once, few, many or a size class.

j_call,v_call,clone_size,cdr3_aa
TRBJ1-2,TRBV19,NA,ASRMGQPLYGYT
TRBJ2-2,TRBV5-1,NA,ASRRTGESGELF
TRBJ2-3,TRBV19,NA,ASSIYPGTGGIGRTDTQY
TRBJ2-5,TRBV7-9,once,ASSLADRQLQETQY
TRBJ2-1,TRBV5-1,NA,ASSFLAGGDNEQF
TRBJ1-3,TRBV10-3,NA,AITETAGNTIY
TRBJ2-3,TRBV9,NA,ASSVGGPHDTQY
TRBJ1-1,TRBV7-2,NA,ASSLASWAGLNTEAF
TRBJ1-5,TRBV27,NA,ASSLSRAGNQPQH
TRBJ1-1,TRBV6-6,NA,ASTSPPNTEAF
TRBJ1-1,TRBV6-5,NA,ASSTTFPGEEAF
TRBJ2-5,TRBV2,NA,ASSELTGQETQY
TRBJ1-1,TRBV2,NA,ASSEVVEAF
TRBJ2-5,TRBV9,once,ASSWSGETQY
TRBJ1-2,TRBV7-2,few,ASSVTYGYT
TRBJ1-4,TRBV5-1,few,ASSLELWGADEKLF
TRBJ2-5,TRBV27,NA,ASSLVGQETQY
TRBJ1-5,TRBV19,once,ASRIGPGRQPQH
TRBJ2-5,TRBV5-8,NA,ASSLSRTGLETQY
TRBJ2-2,TRBV9,NA,ASSVGNTGELF
TRBJ2-3,TRBV7-2,NA,ASSLMFLAGGDTQY
TRBJ1-5,TRBV18,NA,ASSPPGGNQPQH
TRBJ2-2,TRBV25-1,NA,ASSRQGNTGELF
TRBJ2-3,TRBV5-1,NA,ASSLARTDTQY
TRBJ2-2,TRBV9,once,ASSVDSGGGELF
TRBJ2-7,TRBV6-6,once,ASSYASGRYEQY
TRBJ1-3,TRBV2,NA,ASGQGASGNTIY
TRBJ2-6,TRBV5-1,NA,ASSLWGSGANVLT